This TCR beta chain was identified in a study of blood T cell repertoires in COVID-19. Across the study: Samples taken during acute and convalescent COVID-19 were collected in the United States, Italy and Spain. The analysed material was cDNA or gDNA that came from T cells, B-cell-depleted T cells, or PBMCs.

Germline CDR1 LGHDT, CDR2 YNNKEL (reference sequence). The ends lost 3 bases at V and 1 base at J; junction bases unmatched: 2. The CDR3 totals 14 residues. The authors' processing: Reference gene primer amplification in the assay estimated nucleated cell counts. TCRdb keeps only in-frame clones here, not all; method: immunoSEQ multiplex PCR. V and J calls and clone size are given by that table; D and trimming were obtained from the DNA. Of 140,000 or so clones in the sample, roughly 89% were seen once. Sequencing used peripheral blood. This clonotype originated in a woman aged 45-60 years with active or convalescent COVID-19. The chain couples TRBV3-1 (or the pseudogene TRBV3-2) to TRBJ2-5; TRBD2 matches 7 bases. CDR3: CASSQSSGQETQYF. CDR3 in DNA: TGTGCCAGCAGCCAGTCTAGCGGCCAAGAGACCCAGTACTTC.